These T cell receptor beta chains were read from a single sample in a study of T cell clonotyping in hematopoietic cell transplantation. TCRdb's table, derived via immunoSEQ multiplex PCR, lists solely in-frame clones and lacks some. This table has some 15,000 clones, about 85% appearing once. The source material was PBMCs, sampled 100 days after allogeneic stem cell transplant. The receptors were gathered from a male patient aged 55 to 70 who had an allogeneic stem cell transplant from a related donor, so the T cells may come from the graft donor. Some clones in this sample may be carry-over from other donors' samples. Both conserved end residues are part of each CDR3. The order of the fields is J gene, clone size, V gene, D gene, CDR3 DNA, CDR3 protein. A D gene is named only where the DNA matches it firmly. Size tells how often a clone was seen (once, few, many) or the class of an expanded clone, and some rows leave it out.

J: TRBJ2-6
size: NA
V: TRBV6-4
D: NA
DNA: TGTGCCAGCAAAGCCACCTCTGGGGCCAACGTCCTGACTTTC
CDR3: CASKATSGANVLTF

J: TRBJ1-3
size: NA
V: TRBV9
D: NA
DNA: TGTGCCAGCAGCGTGAGGACGTCAACGGCTGGAAACACCATATATTTT
CDR3: CASSVRTSTAGNTIYF

J: TRBJ2-3
size: NA
V: TRBV11-2
D: NA
DNA: TGTGCCAGCAGACCCCCTAGCACAGATACGCAGTATTTT
CDR3: CASRPPSTDTQYF

J: TRBJ2-7
size: NA
V: TRBV27
D: NA
DNA: TGTGCCAGCAGCTACAGGGCCCCCTACGAGCAGTACTTC
CDR3: CASSYRAPYEQYF

J: TRBJ2-7
size: NA
V: TRBV25-1
D: NA
DNA: TGTGCCAGCAGTGTGGCAGGGGACACCTCCTACGAGCAGTACTTC
CDR3: CASSVAGDTSYEQYF

J: TRBJ1-5
size: NA
V: TRBV27
D: NA
DNA: TGTGCCAGCAGATTAGACAGGAACCAGCCCCAGCATTTT
CDR3: CASRLDRNQPQHF

J: TRBJ1-2
size: once
V: TRBV5-4
D: TRBD1
DNA: TGTGCCAGCAGCTCCACGTTGACAGGGGGATCCTATGGCTACACCTTC
CDR3: CASSSTLTGGSYGYTF

J: TRBJ1-5
size: NA
V: TRBV7-4
D: TRBD1
DNA: TGTGCCAGCAGTAACGACAGGGGCAAATATAGCAATCAGCCCCAGCATTTT
CDR3: CASSNDRGKYSNQPQHF

J: TRBJ1-2
size: few
V: TRBV19
D: TRBD1
DNA: TGTGCCAGTAGTATGGGACAGGGAAGCTATGGCTACACCTTC
CDR3: CASSMGQGSYGYTF

J: TRBJ2-2
size: NA
V: TRBV5-1
D: TRBD1
DNA: TGCGCCAGCAGCCCAATGAAGGGGGCGGACACCGGGGAGCTGTTTTTT
CDR3: CASSPMKGADTGELFF

J: TRBJ1-4
size: NA
V: TRBV5-1
D: NA
DNA: TGCGCCAGCAGCTTAAGAGGGGTACAGGGTCAAGCACTGTTTTTT
CDR3: CASSLRGVQGQALFF

J: TRBJ2-1
size: few
V: TRBV28
D: NA
DNA: TGTGCCAGCAGTTTGGTTCATGAGCAGTTCTTC
CDR3: CASSLVHEQFF

J: TRBJ1-1
size: NA
V: TRBV9
D: NA
DNA: TGTGCCAGCAGCGCGGGGTTGGGCACTGAAGCTTTCTTT
CDR3: CASSAGLGTEAFF

J: TRBJ1-6
size: once
V: TRBV4-3
D: NA
DNA: TGCGCCAGCAGCCGCCGACAGGTTGCCTATAATTCACCCCTCCACTTT
CDR3: CASSRRQVAYNSPLHF

J: TRBJ1-1
size: NA
V: TRBV6-5
D: NA
DNA: TGTGCCAGCAGTTCGGGGCGGACAGAAGCTTTCTTT
CDR3: CASSSGRTEAFF

J: TRBJ2-7
size: NA
V: TRBV5-6
D: TRBD2
DNA: TGTGCCAGCAGCTCCATTGTGAGACTAGCGGGACTAAACTACGAGCAGTACTTC
CDR3: CASSSIVRLAGLNYEQYF

J: TRBJ2-5
size: NA
V: TRBV5-4
D: TRBD2
DNA: TGTGCCAGCAGCTTGGCCCTAGCGGGGGACCAAGAGACCCAGTACTTC
CDR3: CASSLALAGDQETQYF

J: TRBJ1-2
size: once
V: TRBV9
D: NA
DNA: TGTGCCAGCAGCTTAGGTGACTATGGCTACACCTTC
CDR3: CASSLGDYGYTF

J: TRBJ1-4
size: NA
V: TRBV7-9
D: NA
DNA: TGTGCCAGCAGCTCGAGGACTAACAGCGCGGCTAGTGAAAAACTGTTTTTT
CDR3: CASSSRTNSAASEKLFF

J: TRBJ1-4
size: NA
V: TRBV5-1
D: NA
DNA: TGCGCCAGCAGCTTGGAAAGTAATGAAAAACTGTTTTTT
CDR3: CASSLESNEKLFF

J: TRBJ1-6
size: NA
V: TRBV6-5
D: NA
DNA: TGTGCCAGCACCAGGGACGGTGATAATTCACCCCTCCACTTT
CDR3: CASTRDGDNSPLHF

J: TRBJ1-2
size: NA
V: TRBV27
D: TRBD1
DNA: TGTGCCAGCAGTGTGGACAGGGTTAATGGCTACACCTTC
CDR3: CASSVDRVNGYTF

J: TRBJ2-1
size: NA
V: TRBV6-5
D: TRBD1
DNA: TGTGCCAGCAGCCTGACAGGGACGTCCTACAATGAGCAGTTCTTC
CDR3: CASSLTGTSYNEQFF

J: TRBJ2-1
size: NA
V: TRBV10-3
D: TRBD2
DNA: TGTGCCACCGCTACTAGCGGGGGGGTCTCGCTTAATGAGCAGTTCTTC
CDR3: CATATSGGVSLNEQFF

J: TRBJ1-3
size: NA
V: TRBV9
D: NA
DNA: TGTGCCAGCACCGCAGGGTTAAATTCTGGAAACACCATATATTTT
CDR3: CASTAGLNSGNTIYF

J: TRBJ2-7
size: NA
V: TRBV6-6
D: NA
DNA: TGTGCCAGCCTACAGGGCGACGAGCAGTACTTC
CDR3: CASLQGDEQYF

J: TRBJ2-7
size: NA
V: TRBV5-6
D: NA
DNA: TGTGCCAGCAGCTTGGGACGCGTCTACGAGCAGTACTTC
CDR3: CASSLGRVYEQYF

J: TRBJ2-2
size: NA
V: TRBV7-7
D: NA
DNA: TGTGCCAGCAGCGCCACCGACACCGGGGAGCTGTTTTTT
CDR3: CASSATDTGELFF

J: TRBJ2-7
size: NA
V: TRBV28
D: TRBD2
DNA: TGTGCCAGCAGTTTGGGCGGGGGTAAGGAGCAGTACTTC
CDR3: CASSLGGGKEQYF

J: TRBJ2-1
size: NA
V: TRBV18
D: NA
DNA: TGTGCCAGCTCACCGACAACCGGGGCAGTCGAGCAGTTCTTC
CDR3: CASSPTTGAVEQFF

J: TRBJ1-1
size: once
V: TRBV2
D: NA
DNA: TGTGCCAGCAGTGATGGAGGTAGAATGAACACTGAAGCTTTCTTT
CDR3: CASSDGGRMNTEAFF

J: TRBJ1-5
size: NA
V: TRBV5-8
D: TRBD1
DNA: TGTGCCAGCAGCTTGTGGCAGGGGGCAGGCCAGCCCCAGCATTTT
CDR3: CASSLWQGAGQPQHF

J: TRBJ2-7
size: NA
V: TRBV5-1
D: NA
DNA: TGCGCCAGCAGCTTGGAGGATTCCTACGAGCAGTACTTC
CDR3: CASSLEDSYEQYF

J: TRBJ1-1
size: once
V: TRBV11-3
D: NA
DNA: TGTGCCAGCACATCAGGTCTCGCCCCTTCTGAAGCTTTCTTT
CDR3: CASTSGLAPSEAFF

J: TRBJ1-1
size: few
V: TRBV7-9
D: NA
DNA: TGTGCCAGCAGCTTAATCTCGGACGAAGCTTTCTTT
CDR3: CASSLISDEAFF

J: TRBJ1-5
size: NA
V: TRBV4-1
D: TRBD1
DNA: TGCGCCAGCAGCCAAGATTCGGGACAGGGTAATAGCAATCAGCCCCAGCATTTT
CDR3: CASSQDSGQGNSNQPQHF

J: TRBJ1-5
size: NA
V: TRBV19
D: NA
DNA: TGTGCCAGTAGTATAGAGGGGGCGCATCAGCCCCAGCATTTT
CDR3: CASSIEGAHQPQHF

J: TRBJ2-7
size: NA
V: TRBV13
D: NA
DNA: TGTGCCAGTCGGCGATTGACAGACTCCTACGAGCAGTACTTC
CDR3: CASRRLTDSYEQYF

J: TRBJ1-1
size: NA
V: TRBV28
D: TRBD1
DNA: TGTGCCAGCAGTGGGACAGGGGGGGAGAACACTGAAGCTTTCTTT
CDR3: CASSGTGGENTEAFF

J: TRBJ2-1
size: NA
V: TRBV29-1
D: NA
DNA: TGCAGCGTAGGCGAAACCCTATACAATGAGCAGTTCTTC
CDR3: CSVGETLYNEQFF

J: TRBJ1-2
size: NA
V: TRBV5-1
D: NA
DNA: TGCGCCAGCAGCCCGCAGGACGATGGCTACACCTTC
CDR3: CASSPQDDGYTF

J: TRBJ1-2
size: NA
V: TRBV7-8
D: NA
DNA: TGTGCCAGCAGCCCCAGGAGTTCGTGGGATGGCTACACCTTC
CDR3: CASSPRSSWDGYTF

J: TRBJ2-7
size: NA
V: TRBV11-2
D: TRBD1
DNA: TGTGCCAGCAGCTCCACAGGGGCCCCGGCCCACGAGCAGTACTTC
CDR3: CASSSTGAPAHEQYF

J: TRBJ1-3
size: NA
V: TRBV10-3
D: NA
DNA: TGTGCCATCAGTGAGTTTGGAGCTAACTCTGGAAACACCATATATTTT
CDR3: CAISEFGANSGNTIYF

J: TRBJ1-1
size: NA
V: TRBV7-2
D: NA
DNA: TGTGCCAGCAGCTTAGAGAGGGGGACTAACACTGAAGCTTTCTTT
CDR3: CASSLERGTNTEAFF

J: TRBJ2-7
size: NA
V: TRBV6-5
D: NA
DNA: TGTGCCAGGTTTGAAGGGCAGAGCTCCTACGAGCAGTACTTC
CDR3: CARFEGQSSYEQYF

J: TRBJ1-5
size: NA
V: TRBV19
D: TRBD1
DNA: TGTGCCAGTAGTATCCAGACAGGGGCTCAGCCCCAGCATTTT
CDR3: CASSIQTGAQPQHF

J: TRBJ2-5
size: NA
V: TRBV6-5
D: TRBD2
DNA: TGTGCCAGCAGTTACACGGGACTAGCGTTGGGGGAGACCCAGTACTTC
CDR3: CASSYTGLALGETQYF

J: TRBJ2-7
size: NA
V: TRBV10-3
D: NA
DNA: TGTGCCATCAGTGAGTACAGGGTTAACGAGCAGTACTTC
CDR3: CAISEYRVNEQYF